Below are 27 T cell receptor beta chains sequenced from a single sample in a study of T cell repertoires in cytomegalovirus infection. No antigen is known for these receptors. TCRdb re-analysed the reads in MiXCR, keeping a single row per CDR3 protein. Of nearly 70,000 distinct CDR3 sequences listed, around 21% are singletons. Material: PBMCs, sequenced either directly or after in vitro stimulation (not recorded which). These receptors were collected from a human donor in good health (CMV status not recorded). Some clones in this sample may be carry-over from other donors' samples.

This clonotype was seen a few times. V gene TRBV7-9 combines with J gene TRBJ2-7; D gene uncertain. Germline CDR1 reads SEHNR; CDR2 reads FQNEAQ (reference sequence). The CDR3 extends over 15 amino acids. V was pared by 5 bases and J by 0 bases, with 14 bases between. DNA of the CDR3: TGTGCCAGCAGCCGACCCCCAGCTAGCTCCTACGAGCAGTACTTC. Its translation is CASSRPPASSYEQYF.

The chain joins TRBV27 to TRBJ1-5, with D maybe TRBD1 (5 bases). Trimming took off 6 bases at V and 0 bases at J, with 9 bases between the two ends. Germline-derived CDR1 and CDR2 are MNHEY and SMNVEV (reference sequence). This CDR3 has 14 amino acids. In DNA form, the CDR3 reads TGTGCCAGCAGCCAGGGTTATAGCAATCAGCCCCAGCATTTT. This translates into CASSQGYSNQPQHF.

A few counts support this clonotype. This rearrangement joins TRBV19 to TRBJ2-3, with D possibly TRBD2 on 6 matching bases. The CDR3 length is 14 residues. Germline V gives CDR1 LNHDA, CDR2 SQIVND (reference sequence). V was pared by 9 bases and J by 7 bases, with 20 bases between. Written as DNA, the CDR3 is TGTGCCAGCGAGGGGACTCCCCCTGCTAATACGCAGTATTTT. Amino acid sequence: CASEGTPPANTQYF.

The chain couples TRBV20-1 to TRBJ2-2; D is possibly TRBD1 (5 bases). CDR3 length: 14 residues. V lost 6 bases and J lost 0, with 11 bases in between. CDR1 DFQATT and CDR2 SNEGSKA come from the germline V gene (reference sequence). The CDR3 sequence: CSAAGPSNTGELFF. The CDR3 bases are TGCAGTGCAGCAGGGCCTTCGAACACCGGGGAGCTGTTTTTT.

This clonotype was counted a few times. V gene TRBV5-1 combines with J gene TRBJ2-7; no firm D call. From germline, CDR1 is SGHRS and CDR2 YFSETQ. CDR3 length: 13 residues. V gave up 0 bases and J gave up 4 bases, with 8 bases separating them. The CDR3: CASSLEGRYEQYF. The CDR3 region has the DNA TGCGCCAGCAGCTTGGAGGGAAGGTACGAGCAGTACTTC.

The table lists this clonotype with a few counts. The chain combines TRBV12-3 or TRBV12-4 with TRBJ2-3, with D possibly matching TRBD2 (5 bases). The V end lost 5 bases, the J end lost 6 bases, and 9 bases lay between the germline ends. The CDR3 is 12 residues long. The CDR3 DNA follows: TGTGCCAGCAGTCCCGGACTGGATACGCAGTATTTT. Translated, it gives CASSPGLDTQYF.

V is TRBV7-6 and J is TRBJ2-2, with 8 bases identical to TRBD2. V trimming: 4 bases; J trimming: 0 bases; junction bases outside the gene matches: 13. The germline gives CDR1 SGHVS, CDR2 FNYEAQ. The CDR3 sequence is 19 residues long. The CDR3 DNA reads TGTGCCAGCAGCTCCCCCCGGGAGGGGCCGGACGCGAACACCGGGGAGCTGTTTTTT. This sequence encodes CASSSPREGPDANTGELFF.

The chain employs TRBV27 and TRBJ2-7; tentatively, D is TRBD1 (5 bases). Germline lookup yields CDR1 MNHEY and CDR2 SMNVEV (reference sequence). V was cut by 3 bases and J by 6 bases, with 15 bases left in between. The CDR3 covers 14 residues. The CDR3 reads CASSFRTCCGEQYV. CDR3 DNA sequence: TGTGCCAGCAGTTTCAGGACATGTTGCGGCGAGCAGTACGTC.

The chain couples TRBV11-2 to TRBJ2-7, with 10 bases matching TRBD2. Trimming removed 2 bases from V and 6 bases from J; junction bases left unmatched: 13. The CDR3 runs 17 residues. The germline CDR1 and CDR2 sequences are SGHAT and FQNNGV. The CDR3 spells CASSLNGGLAGEGEQYV. CDR3 nucleotides: TGTGCCAGCAGCTTAAACGGTGGCCTAGCGGGAGAGGGCGAGCAGTACGTC.

This clonotype was detected only a few times. This sequence joins TRBV20-1 and TRBJ1-2, with D hard to call. The V and J ends lost 3 bases and 7 bases respectively, with 15 bases between them. The CDR3 runs 13 residues. Germline V gene data show CDR1 as DFQATT and CDR2 as SNEGSKA (reference sequence). The CDR3: CSASSTTPAGYTF. The CDR3 DNA sequence: TGCAGTGCTAGTAGTACCACCCCAGCTGGCTACACCTTC.

This clonotype was seen more than once but under ten times. The chain is built from TRBV6-5 and TRBJ2-5, with D maybe TRBD2 (6 bases). Trimming shortened V by 4 bases and J by 2 bases, and 17 bases separated the two germline ends. Germline assignment: CDR1 MNHEY and CDR2 SVGAGI. CDR3 size: 16 residues. The CDR3 sequence is CASSLGLARSQETQYF. CDR3 nucleotides: TGTGCCAGCAGTTTAGGGCTAGCGCGATCTCAAGAGACCCAGTACTTC.

This clonotype was found many times. The rearrangement links TRBV7-2 to TRBJ2-1; 9 bases agree with TRBD2. Germline CDR1 and CDR2: SGHTA and FQGNSA. V was pared by 4 bases and J by 5 bases, with 15 bases of the junction left unmatched. The CDR3 is 18 residues long. The CDR3 nucleotides read TGTGCCAGCAGCTCTAGGCCTCTAGCGGGACAACCGGACAATGAGCAGTTCTTC. It specifies CASSSRPLAGQPDNEQFF.

The sample holds many counts of this clonotype. CDR3 loop: CASSTGTSGSSTETQYF. CDR3 nucleotide sequence: TGTGCCAGCAGCACCGGGACTAGCGGGAGTTCAACAGAGACCCAGTACTTC. The chain couples TRBV7-2 to TRBJ2-5; 14 nucleotides agree with TRBD2. The germline gives CDR1 SGHTA, CDR2 FQGNSA. Trimming cost V 5 bases and J 4 bases; bases outside gene matches: 9. There are 17 residues in the CDR3.

This clonotype was picked up a small number of times. The chain uses TRBV4-1 and TRBJ1-1; tentatively, D is TRBD1 (5 bases). Germline V gene sequence: CDR1 MGHRA, CDR2 YSYEKL. The V end lost 3 bases, the J end lost 5 bases, and 16 bases lay between the germline ends. CDR3 length: 15 residues. The CDR3 loop reads CASSHLGGGRTEAFF. CDR3 sequence (DNA): TGCGCCAGCAGCCACCTCGGTGGGGGTCGGACTGAAGCTTTCTTT.

The chain links TRBV7-2 to TRBJ2-7; 12 bases are a match to TRBD1. The CDR3 is 17 amino acids. V shed 4 bases and J 3 bases; nucleotides not matched to a gene: 10. Germline V gives CDR1 SGHTA, CDR2 FQGNSA. CDR3 loop: CASSSGTGGPDDYEQYV. The CDR3 bases are TGTGCCAGCAGCTCCGGGACAGGGGGCCCCGATGACTACGAGCAGTACGTC.

V is TRBV7-2 and J is TRBJ2-1, with 11 bases matching TRBD2. Germline values: CDR1 SGHTA, CDR2 FQGNSA. There are 16 residues in the CDR3. Trimming removed 5 bases from V and 3 bases from J; junction bases left unmatched: 6. The CDR3 region is CASSAISGRVYNEQFF. In DNA form, the CDR3 reads TGTGCCAGCAGCGCTATTAGCGGGAGGGTCTACAATGAGCAGTTCTTC.

This clonotype has a handful of counts. This sequence joins TRBV2 and TRBJ2-7; TRBD1 might be the D (5 bases). In germline, CDR1 is SNHLY, CDR2 FYNNEI. V dropped 6 bases and J dropped 0 bases, with 12 bases sitting between them. The CDR3 runs to 14 residues. The CDR3 spells CASRRTGFSYEQYF. The CDR3 region has the DNA TGTGCCAGCAGAAGAACAGGATTCTCCTACGAGCAGTACTTC.

V usage is TRBV7-3 and J usage is TRBJ2-7, with 10 positions matching TRBD2. CDR1 and CDR2 (germline): SGHTA, FQGTGA. There are 15 residues in the CDR3. Trimming removed 2 bases from V and 3 bases from J; junction bases left unmatched: 4. The CDR3 here is CASSLASGSIYEQYF. The CDR3 bases are TGTGCCAGCAGCTTAGCTAGCGGGAGCATCTACGAGCAGTACTTC.

This CDR3 is CASSVQGDSGNTIYF. For the CDR3, the DNA is TGTGCCAGCAGCGTACAGGGGGACTCCGGAAACACCATATATTTT. The chain uses TRBV7-2 and TRBJ1-3; 8 bases agree with TRBD1. In germline, CDR1 is SGHTA, CDR2 FQGNSA. The CDR3 runs to 15 residues. The ends lost 5 bases at V and 4 bases at J; junction bases unmatched: 7. Together with reference TRBV7-2 and TRBJ1-3, the CDR3 gives the full variable domain: GAGVSQSPSNKVTEKGKDVELRCDPISGHTALYWYRQSLGQGLEFLIYFQGNSAPDKSGLPSDRFSAERTGGSVSTLTIQRTQQEDSAVYLCASSVQGDSGNTIYFGEGSWLTVV.

This sequence joins TRBV12-3 or TRBV12-4 and TRBJ2-3, with D possibly TRBD1 on 6 matching bases. This CDR3 contains 15 residues. The V end lost 2 bases, the J end lost 6 bases, and 15 bases lay between the germline ends. CDR3 protein: CASSLYRDPGDTQYF. CDR3 DNA sequence: TGTGCCAGCAGTTTATACAGGGACCCTGGGGATACGCAGTATTTT.

Ten or more counts support this clonotype. This chain connects TRBV7-2 to TRBJ2-1, with 8 bases identical to TRBD2. The CDR3 runs to 15 residues. With V trimmed by 3 bases and J by 5 bases, 6 bases remained unmatched. Germline assignment: CDR1 SGHTA and CDR2 FQGNSA. CDR3 nucleotides: TGTGCCAGCAGCTTGCGTAGCGGGACCCACAATGAGCAGTTCTTC. Amino acids: CASSLRSGTHNEQFF.

This clonotype was counted at least ten times. The chain couples TRBV6-4 to TRBJ2-2; D unresolved. This CDR3 spans 12 amino acids. CDR1 is MRHNA, CDR2 SNTAGT, per germline. V dropped 7 bases and J dropped 3 bases, with 6 bases sitting between them. The CDR3 coding sequence is TGTGCCAGCACGGGCGACACCGGGGAGCTGTTTTTT. Protein product: CASTGDTGELFF.

There are many counts of this clonotype. Here the CDR3 reads CASSLARGAYNSPLHF. The CDR3 nucleotides read TGTGCCAGCAGCTTAGCAAGGGGCGCTTATAATTCACCCCTCCACTTT. This sequence joins TRBV7-2 and TRBJ1-6; D is perhaps TRBD1 (5 bases). CDR3 length: 16 residues. Germline V gene sequence: CDR1 SGHTA, CDR2 FQGNSA. V lost 0 bases, J lost 4 bases, and 10 bases lay in between.

The CDR3: CASSLGRQSYEQYF. DNA for the CDR3: TGTGCCAGCAGCTTAGGCAGGCAATCCTACGAGCAGTACTTC. V usage is TRBV11-2 and J usage is TRBJ2-7; D remains unclear. Trimming pared 1 base from V and 1 base from J, leaving 8 bases between. Germline V lookup: CDR1 SGHAT, CDR2 FQNNGV. This CDR3 region has 14 residues.

Only a few counts were recorded for this clonotype. The chain recombines TRBV4-1 with TRBJ1-1; D remains unclear. V was cut by 1 base and J by 4 bases, with 7 bases left in between. In germline, CDR1 is MGHRA, CDR2 YSYEKL. The CDR3 covers 13 residues. CDR3 loop: CASSQVYGTEAFF. The CDR3 nucleotides read TGCGCCAGCAGCCAAGTTTACGGCACTGAAGCTTTCTTT.

V gene TRBV6-1 combines with J gene TRBJ2-6; D is possibly TRBD1 (5 bases). CDR1 and CDR2 (germline): MNHNS, SASEGT. CDR3 size: 18 residues. V lost 8 bases to trimming and J lost 0 bases, with 20 bases between them. The CDR3 loop reads CASHDKQVISSGANVLTF. The CDR3 DNA follows: TGTGCCAGCCATGATAAACAGGTGATCAGCTCTGGGGCCAACGTCCTGACTTTC.

This clonotype was picked up a small number of times. The genes are TRBV6-1 and TRBJ2-5; D may correspond to TRBD1 or TRBD2 (5 bases each). Trimming removed 7 bases from V and 7 bases from J, with 16 bases in between. The CDR3 is 13 amino acids. Per germline, CDR1 MNHNS and CDR2 SASEGT. In DNA form, the CDR3 reads TGTGCCAGCAAAGCAGGGACGAGGTGGACCCAGTACTTC. As protein: CASKAGTRWTQYF.